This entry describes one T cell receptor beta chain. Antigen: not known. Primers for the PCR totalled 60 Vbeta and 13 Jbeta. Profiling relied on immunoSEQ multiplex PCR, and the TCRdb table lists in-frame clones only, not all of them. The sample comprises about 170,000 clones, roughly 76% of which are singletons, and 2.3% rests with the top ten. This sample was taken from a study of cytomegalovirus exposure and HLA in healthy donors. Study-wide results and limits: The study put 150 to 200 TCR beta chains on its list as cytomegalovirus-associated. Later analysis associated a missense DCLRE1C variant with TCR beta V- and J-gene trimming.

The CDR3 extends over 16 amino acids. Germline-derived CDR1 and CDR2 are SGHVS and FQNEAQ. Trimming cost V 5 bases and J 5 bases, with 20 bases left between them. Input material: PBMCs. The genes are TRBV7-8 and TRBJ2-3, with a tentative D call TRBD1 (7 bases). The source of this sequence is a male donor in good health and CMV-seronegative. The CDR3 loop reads CASSILLEGAGDTQYF. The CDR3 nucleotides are TGTGCCAGCAGCATACTCCTGGAGGGGGCGGGAGATACGCAGTATTTT.